What follows is one TCR beta chain and its context. These data originate in a study of blood T cell repertoires in COVID-19. Whole-study context: In each case, the material was cDNA or gDNA derived from T cells, B-cell-depleted T cells, or PBMCs.

The CDR3 is 15 residues long. Germline values: CDR1 MGHRA, CDR2 YSYEKL. V was shortened by 6 bases and J by 3 bases, with 17 bases between the two germline ends. Method: immunoSEQ multiplex PCR; TCRdb's copy keeps in-frame clones and lacks some. The sample consists of some 210,000 clones, approximately 89% of them appearing once. This sequence was found in a woman aged 40 to 50 with acute or convalescent COVID-19. V and J are TRBV4-1 and TRBJ1-1; D ambiguous. The sample consisted of peripheral blood. This CDR3 reads CASRFGRSEDTEAFF. The CDR3 nucleotides are TGCGCCAGCAGGTTCGGACGCTCGGAGGACACTGAAGCTTTCTTT.